Given below is one TCR beta chain in context. The target of this receptor is not known. With a mouse as the source, gene names and germline sequences are drawn from the mouse. Read data end 1 residue before the CDR3 end; the end is taken from the germline J gene. The library was built by means of the immunoSEQ multiplex PCR assay. TCRbeta CDR3 sequencing was performed at survey depth by Adaptive Biotechnologies, and CDR3 sequences, V/J genes, productive frequency and template counts were reported. Amplification of TCR beta CDR3 regions was performed from genomic DNA rather than from RNA. The authors' pipeline ran thus. Jensen-Shannon divergence was used to quantify pairwise repertoire overlap between tissues, with a value of 1 indicating complete divergence and a value of 0 indicating identical repertoires. Tissues were clustered by single-linkage agglomerative hierarchical clustering of pairwise JSD values and displayed as dendrograms. GLIPH2 was run on all patient samples with simulation_depth 1000, kmer_min_depth 3, cdr3_length_cutoff 8, keeping groups with more than two unique CDR3s. A standardized tissue-overlap score was generated by extrapolating Jaccard GLIPH-group overlap across patients to a standard repertoire size of 1000 clones. Linear mixed-effect models, with tissue as a fixed effect and individual as a random effect, were used to test how diversity related to clinical or experimental variables. As stored in TCRdb, this immuneACCESS dataset retains in-frame rearrangements with V and J assigned. A fraction of the clones does not appear; measured against another copy, unresolved V genes explain less than half of the discrepancy, and the remainder lacks a known reason. For V, J and clone size, that table is used; D and trimming come from the DNA. The table for this sample lists about 20,000 clones; roughly three quarters of them were counted only once. The ten largest clonotypes hold roughly 0.96% of the sample.

This specimen belongs to a study of tissue T cells after allogeneic stem cell transplantation (dated by TCRdb to between 2020 and 2023). With respect to the entire study: The study profiled TCR beta repertoires in many tissues obtained from research autopsies of patients with and without GVHD, and also in mouse models of GVHD. The human part of the study was a prospective observational study with no blinding and no randomization.

Before genomic DNA was isolated with the DNeasy Blood & Tissue Kit, mouse tissues were minced with razor blades in buffered saline. Cut back by 2 bases and 0 bases, the V and J ends lie 13 bases apart. CDR1 NNHNN and CDR2 SYGAGS were looked up in the germline V gene (reference sequence). The CDR3 contains 16 residues, cysteine and phenylalanine counted. Sequencing covers 45 bases of the CDR3, shown here with the frame starting at base 1. Broad study findings and their caveats: Not many T cell clones showed up in more than one patient, yet clustering based on motifs uncovered repertoire signatures that were shared across patients in a tissue-specific way. In both patients and mice, T cells from blood and spleen picked up only a limited part of the TCR repertoire that was detected in tissues. The patient cohort was small and clinically heterogeneous, and sampling depth was acknowledged as a limitation. Which tissue TCRs were alloreactive or antigen-specific was not determined in the study, and some of the clones might have been host cells that persisted. Within patients, how anatomically similar the tissues were was a key factor in shaping TCR repertoire composition, regardless of disease or transplant status.

Sequencing input: spleen. The chain joins TRBV13-2 to TRBJ2-5, and TRBD2 may be the D gene, going by 7 matching bases. The clonotype was recovered from a female BALB/c mouse in good health. Regarding MHC type, mice of this strain are H2-d. The CDR3 reads as follows: CASGEVGGYNQDTQYF. Partial CDR3 DNA: TGTGCCAGCGGTGAAGTGGGGGGCTATAACCAAGACACCCAGTAC.